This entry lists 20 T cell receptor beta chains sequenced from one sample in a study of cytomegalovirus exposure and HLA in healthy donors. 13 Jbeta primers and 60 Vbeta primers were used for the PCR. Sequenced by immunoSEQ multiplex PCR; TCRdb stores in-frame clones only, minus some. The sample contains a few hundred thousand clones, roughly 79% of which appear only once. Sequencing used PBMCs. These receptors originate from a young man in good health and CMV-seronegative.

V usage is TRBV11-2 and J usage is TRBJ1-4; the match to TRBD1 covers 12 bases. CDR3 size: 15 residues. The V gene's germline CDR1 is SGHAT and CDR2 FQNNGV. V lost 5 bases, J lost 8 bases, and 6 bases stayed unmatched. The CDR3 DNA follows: TGTGCCAGCAGCGGGGACAGGGGGCTCTTGGAAAAACTGTTTTTT. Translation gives CASSGDRGLLEKLFF.

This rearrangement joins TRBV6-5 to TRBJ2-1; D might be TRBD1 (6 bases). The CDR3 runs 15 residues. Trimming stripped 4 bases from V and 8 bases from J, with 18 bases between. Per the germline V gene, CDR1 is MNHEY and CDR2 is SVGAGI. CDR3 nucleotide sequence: TGTGCCAGCAGTTCCCCGACAGGAGGCCGGGATGAGCAGTTCTTC. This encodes CASSSPTGGRDEQFF.

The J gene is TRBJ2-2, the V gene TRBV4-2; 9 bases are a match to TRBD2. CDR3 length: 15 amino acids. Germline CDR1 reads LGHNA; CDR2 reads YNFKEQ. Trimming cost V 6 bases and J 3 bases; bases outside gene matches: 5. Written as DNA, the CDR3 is TGTGCCAGCAGGTTCGGCGGGAGGGACACCGGGGAGCTGTTTTTT. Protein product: CASRFGGRDTGELFF.

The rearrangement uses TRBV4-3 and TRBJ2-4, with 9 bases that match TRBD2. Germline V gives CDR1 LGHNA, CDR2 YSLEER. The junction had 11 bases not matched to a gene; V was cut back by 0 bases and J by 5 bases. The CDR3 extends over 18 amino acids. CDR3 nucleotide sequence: TGCGCCAGCAGCCAAGAAAGGGGACTAGCCCAGACGCAAAACATTCAGTACTTC. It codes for CASSQERGLAQTQNIQYF.

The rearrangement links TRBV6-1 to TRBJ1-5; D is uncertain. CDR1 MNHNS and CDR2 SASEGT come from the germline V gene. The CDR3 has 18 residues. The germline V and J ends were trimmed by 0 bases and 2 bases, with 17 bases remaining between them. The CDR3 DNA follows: TGTGCCAGCAGTGAAGCCCTCGAGAGTGATGATGGCAATCAGCCCCAGCATTTT. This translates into CASSEALESDDGNQPQHF.

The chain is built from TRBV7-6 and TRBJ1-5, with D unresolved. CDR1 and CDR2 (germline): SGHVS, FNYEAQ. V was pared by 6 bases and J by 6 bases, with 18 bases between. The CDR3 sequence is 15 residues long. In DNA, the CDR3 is TGTGCCAGCAGTAACTGGGAGGATCGATGTCAGCCCCAGCATTTT. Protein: CASSNWEDRCQPQHF.

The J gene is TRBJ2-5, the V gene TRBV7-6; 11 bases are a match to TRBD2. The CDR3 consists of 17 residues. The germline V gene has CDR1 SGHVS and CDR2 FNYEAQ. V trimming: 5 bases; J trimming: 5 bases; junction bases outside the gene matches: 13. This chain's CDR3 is CASSPSIAGGAWETQYF. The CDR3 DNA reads TGTGCCAGCAGCCCGAGTATAGCGGGGGGGGCTTGGGAGACCCAGTACTTC.

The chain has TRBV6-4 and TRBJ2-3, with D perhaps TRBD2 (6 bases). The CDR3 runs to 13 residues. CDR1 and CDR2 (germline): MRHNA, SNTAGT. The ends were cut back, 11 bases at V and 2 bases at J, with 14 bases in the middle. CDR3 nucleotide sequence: TGTGCCCGGGGACGGGACTCCACAGATACGCAGTATTTT. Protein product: CARGRDSTDTQYF.

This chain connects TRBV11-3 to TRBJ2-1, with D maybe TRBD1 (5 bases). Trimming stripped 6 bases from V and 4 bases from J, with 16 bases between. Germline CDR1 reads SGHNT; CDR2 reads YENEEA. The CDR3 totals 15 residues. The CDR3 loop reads CASRQHRTPYNEQFF. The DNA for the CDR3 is TGTGCCAGCAGACAACACCGGACACCTTACAATGAGCAGTTCTTC.

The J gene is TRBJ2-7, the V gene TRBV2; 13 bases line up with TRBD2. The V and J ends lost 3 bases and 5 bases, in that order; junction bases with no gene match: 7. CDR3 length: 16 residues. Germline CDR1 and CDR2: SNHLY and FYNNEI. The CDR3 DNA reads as TGTGCCAGCAGTGATTTCGGACTAGCGGGAGAACACGAGCAGTACTTC. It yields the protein CASSDFGLAGEHEQYF.

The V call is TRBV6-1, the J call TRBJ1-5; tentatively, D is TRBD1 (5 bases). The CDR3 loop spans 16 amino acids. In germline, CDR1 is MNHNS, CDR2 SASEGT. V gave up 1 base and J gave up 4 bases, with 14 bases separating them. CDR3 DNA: TGTGCCAGCAGTGAAGGGTGGAGGGGAGCTAATCAGCCCCAGCATTTT. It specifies CASSEGWRGANQPQHF.

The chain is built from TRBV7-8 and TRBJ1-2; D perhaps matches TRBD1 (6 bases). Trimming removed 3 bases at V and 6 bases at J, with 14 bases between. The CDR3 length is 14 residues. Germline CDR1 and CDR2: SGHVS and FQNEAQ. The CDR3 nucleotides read TGTGCCAGCAGCTTTGAAACAGGGCGGAATGGCTACACCTTC. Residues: CASSFETGRNGYTF.

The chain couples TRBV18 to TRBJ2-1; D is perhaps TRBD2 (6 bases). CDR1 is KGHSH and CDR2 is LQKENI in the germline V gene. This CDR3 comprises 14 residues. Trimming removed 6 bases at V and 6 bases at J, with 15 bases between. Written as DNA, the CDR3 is TGTGCCAGCTCCCTCCGGGCCGGGGGCAATGAGCAGTTCTTC. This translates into CASSLRAGGNEQFF.

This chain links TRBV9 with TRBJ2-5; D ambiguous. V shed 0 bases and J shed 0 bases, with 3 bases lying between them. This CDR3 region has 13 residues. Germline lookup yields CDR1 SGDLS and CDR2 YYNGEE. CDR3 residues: CASSVGHQETQYF. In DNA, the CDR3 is TGTGCCAGCAGCGTAGGGCACCAAGAGACCCAGTACTTC.

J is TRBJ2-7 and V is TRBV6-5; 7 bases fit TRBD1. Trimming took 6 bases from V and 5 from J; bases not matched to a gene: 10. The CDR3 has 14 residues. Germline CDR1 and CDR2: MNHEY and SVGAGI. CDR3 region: CASRPGQSLDEQYF. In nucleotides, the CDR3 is TGTGCCAGCAGACCGGGACAGTCTTTGGACGAGCAGTACTTC.

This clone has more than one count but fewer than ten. The CDR3 bases are TGTGCCAGCAGCGTTAACACGGGAGTGGACGAGCAGTACTTC. This encodes CASSVNTGVDEQYF. V and J are TRBV6-5 and TRBJ2-7; a weak D match, TRBD2 (6 bases). From germline, CDR1 is MNHEY and CDR2 SVGAGI. V shed 6 bases and J shed 5 bases, with 17 bases lying between them. The length of the CDR3 is 14 residues.

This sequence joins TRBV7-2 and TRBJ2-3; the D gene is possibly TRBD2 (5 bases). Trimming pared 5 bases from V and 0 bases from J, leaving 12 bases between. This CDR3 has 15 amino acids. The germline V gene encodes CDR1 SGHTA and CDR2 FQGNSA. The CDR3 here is CASSRFRTSTDTQYF. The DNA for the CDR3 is TGTGCCAGCAGCCGCTTTCGGACTAGCACAGATACGCAGTATTTT.

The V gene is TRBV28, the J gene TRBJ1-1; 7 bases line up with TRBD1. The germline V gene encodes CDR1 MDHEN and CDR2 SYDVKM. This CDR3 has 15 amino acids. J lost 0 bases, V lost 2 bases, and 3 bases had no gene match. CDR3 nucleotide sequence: TGTGCCAGCAGTTTACAGGGGGAATTGAACACTGAAGCTTTCTTT. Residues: CASSLQGELNTEAFF.

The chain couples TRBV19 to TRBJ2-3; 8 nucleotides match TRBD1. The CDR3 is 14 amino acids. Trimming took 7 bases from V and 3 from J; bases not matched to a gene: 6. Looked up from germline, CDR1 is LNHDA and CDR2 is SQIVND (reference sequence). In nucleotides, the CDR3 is TGTGCCAGTAAGGGGCAGGGGGCGACAGATACGCAGTATTTT. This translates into CASKGQGATDTQYF.

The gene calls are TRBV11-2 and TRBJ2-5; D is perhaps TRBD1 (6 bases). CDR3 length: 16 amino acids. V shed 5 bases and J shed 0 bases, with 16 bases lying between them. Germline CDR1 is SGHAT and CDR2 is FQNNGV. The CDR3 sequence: CASSPRTALYQETQYF. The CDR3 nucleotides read TGTGCCAGCAGCCCTCGGACAGCTTTGTACCAAGAGACCCAGTACTTC.